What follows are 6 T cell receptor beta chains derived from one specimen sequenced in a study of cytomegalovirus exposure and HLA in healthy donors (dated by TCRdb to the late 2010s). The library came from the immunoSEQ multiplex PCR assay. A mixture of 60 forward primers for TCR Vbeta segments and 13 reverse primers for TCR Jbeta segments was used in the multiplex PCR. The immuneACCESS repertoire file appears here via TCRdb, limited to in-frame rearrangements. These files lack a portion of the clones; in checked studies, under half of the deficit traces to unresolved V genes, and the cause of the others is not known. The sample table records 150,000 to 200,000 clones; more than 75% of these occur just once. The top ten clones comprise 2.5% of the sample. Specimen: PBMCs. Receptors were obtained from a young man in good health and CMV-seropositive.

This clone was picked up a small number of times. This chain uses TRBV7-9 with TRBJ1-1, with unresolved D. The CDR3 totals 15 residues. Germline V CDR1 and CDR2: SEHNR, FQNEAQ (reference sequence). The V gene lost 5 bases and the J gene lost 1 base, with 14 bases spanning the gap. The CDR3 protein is CASSPSLGRNTEAFF. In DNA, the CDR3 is TGTGCCAGCAGCCCCAGCCTAGGCAGGAACACTGAAGCTTTCTTT. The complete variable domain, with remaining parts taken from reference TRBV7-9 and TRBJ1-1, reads DTGVSQNPRHKITKRGQNVTFRCDPISEHNRLYWYRQTLGQGPEFLTYFQNEAQLEKSRLLSDRFSAERPKGSFSTLEIQRTEQGDSAMYLCASSPSLGRNTEAFFGQGTRLTVV.

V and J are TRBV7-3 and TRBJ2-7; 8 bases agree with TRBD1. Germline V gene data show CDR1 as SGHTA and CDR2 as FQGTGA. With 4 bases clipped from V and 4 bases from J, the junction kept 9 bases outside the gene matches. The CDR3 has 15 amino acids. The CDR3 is CASSWDGTGPYEQYF. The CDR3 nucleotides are TGTGCCAGCAGCTGGGACGGGACAGGTCCTTACGAGCAGTACTTC. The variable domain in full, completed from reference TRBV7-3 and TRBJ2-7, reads GAGVSQTPSNKVTEKGKYVELRCDPISGHTALYWYRQSLGQGPEFLIYFQGTGAADDSGLPNDRFFAVRPEGSVSTLKIQRTERGDSAVYLCASSWDGTGPYEQYFGPGTRLTVT.

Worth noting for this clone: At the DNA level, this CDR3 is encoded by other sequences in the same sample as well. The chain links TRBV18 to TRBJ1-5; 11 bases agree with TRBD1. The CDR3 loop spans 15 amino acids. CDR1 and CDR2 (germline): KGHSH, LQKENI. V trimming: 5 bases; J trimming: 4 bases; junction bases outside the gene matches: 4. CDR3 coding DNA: TGTGCCAGCTCATCCGGGACAGGGGGTAATCAGCCCCAGCATTTT. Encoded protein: CASSSGTGGNQPQHF.

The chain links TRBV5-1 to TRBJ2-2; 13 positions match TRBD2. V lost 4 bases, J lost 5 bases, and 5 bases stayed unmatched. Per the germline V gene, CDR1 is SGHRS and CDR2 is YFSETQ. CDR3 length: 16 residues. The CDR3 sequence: CASSGTSGRGTGELFF. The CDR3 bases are TGCGCCAGCAGCGGAACTAGCGGGAGGGGTACCGGGGAGCTGTTTTTT.

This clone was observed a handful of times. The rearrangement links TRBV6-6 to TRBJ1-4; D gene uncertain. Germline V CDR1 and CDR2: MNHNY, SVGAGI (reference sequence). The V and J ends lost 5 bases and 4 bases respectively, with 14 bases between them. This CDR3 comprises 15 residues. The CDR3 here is CASSPERLGNEKLFF. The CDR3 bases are TGTGCCAGCAGTCCCGAGAGGCTGGGTAATGAAAAACTGTTTTTT.

CDR3 nucleotide sequence: TGTGCCAGCAGCTGGGGGGGGACTAGCGGCGTCCGGGGCAAAAACATTCAGTACTTC. This gives the protein CASSWGGTSGVRGKNIQYF. The chain carries TRBV7-2 and TRBJ2-4, with 11 positions matching TRBD2. This CDR3 has 19 amino acids. Unmatched junction bases numbered 14, after V lost 4 bases and J lost 3 bases. CDR1 and CDR2 from the germline V gene are SGHTA and FQGNSA.